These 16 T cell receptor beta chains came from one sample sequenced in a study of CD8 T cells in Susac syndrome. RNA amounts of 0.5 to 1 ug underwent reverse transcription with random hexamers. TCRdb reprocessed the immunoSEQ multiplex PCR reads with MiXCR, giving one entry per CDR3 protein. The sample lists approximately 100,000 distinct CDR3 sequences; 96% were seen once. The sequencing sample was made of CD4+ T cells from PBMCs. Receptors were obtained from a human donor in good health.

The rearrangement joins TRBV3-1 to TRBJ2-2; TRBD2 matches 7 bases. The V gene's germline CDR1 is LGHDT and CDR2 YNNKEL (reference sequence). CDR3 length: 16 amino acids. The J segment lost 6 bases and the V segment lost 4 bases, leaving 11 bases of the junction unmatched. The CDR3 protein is CASSRGGGPRSGELFF. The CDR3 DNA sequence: TGTGCCAGCAGCCGGGGCGGGGGACCTCGTTCCGGGGAGCTGTTTTTT.

CDR3 region: CASSIVGSEAFF. The DNA for the CDR3 is TGCGCCAGCAGCATTGTAGGATCTGAAGCTTTCTTT. V gene TRBV5-1 combines with J gene TRBJ1-1; D gene ambiguous. This CDR3 comprises 12 residues. CDR1 SGHRS and CDR2 YFSETQ come from the germline V gene. Trimming took 4 bases from V and 6 from J, leaving 10 bases between them.

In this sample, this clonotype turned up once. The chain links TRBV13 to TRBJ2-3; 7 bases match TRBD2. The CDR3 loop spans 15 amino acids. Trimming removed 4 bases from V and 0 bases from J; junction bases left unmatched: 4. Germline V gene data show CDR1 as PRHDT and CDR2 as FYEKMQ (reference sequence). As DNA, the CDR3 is TGTGCCAGCAGCTCAACGGGGGGAAGCACAGATACGCAGTATTTT. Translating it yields CASSSTGGSTDTQYF.

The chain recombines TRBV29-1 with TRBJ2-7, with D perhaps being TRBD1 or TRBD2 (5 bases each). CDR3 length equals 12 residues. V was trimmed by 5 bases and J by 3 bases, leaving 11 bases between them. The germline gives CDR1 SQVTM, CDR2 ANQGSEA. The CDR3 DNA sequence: TGCAGCGTTCTCGGGGACGACTACGAGCAGTACTTC. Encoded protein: CSVLGDDYEQYF.

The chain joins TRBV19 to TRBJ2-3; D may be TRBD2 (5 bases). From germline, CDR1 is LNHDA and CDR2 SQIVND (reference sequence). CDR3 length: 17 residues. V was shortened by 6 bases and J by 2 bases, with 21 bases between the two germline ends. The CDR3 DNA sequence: TGTGCCAGTAGCGAACGGGGAACCACCCGATCCACAGATACGCAGTATTTT. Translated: CASSERGTTRSTDTQYF.

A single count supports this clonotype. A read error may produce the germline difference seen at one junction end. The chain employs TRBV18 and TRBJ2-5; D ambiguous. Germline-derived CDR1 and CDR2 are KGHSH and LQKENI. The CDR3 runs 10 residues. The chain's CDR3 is CASSQEAQYF. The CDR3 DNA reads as TGTGCCAGCTCACAAGAGGCCCAGTACTTC.

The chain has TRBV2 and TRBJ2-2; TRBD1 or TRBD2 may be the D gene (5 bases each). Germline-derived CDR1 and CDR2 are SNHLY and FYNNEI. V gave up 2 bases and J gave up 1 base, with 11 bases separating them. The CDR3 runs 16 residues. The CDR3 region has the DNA TGTGCCAGCAGTGAATTCGGGGCGAGGAACACCGGGGAGCTGTTTTTT. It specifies CASSEFGARNTGELFF.

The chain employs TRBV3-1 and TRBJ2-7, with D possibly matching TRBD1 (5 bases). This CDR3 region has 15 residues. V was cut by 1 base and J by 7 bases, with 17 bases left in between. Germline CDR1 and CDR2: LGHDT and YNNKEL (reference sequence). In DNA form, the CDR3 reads TGTGCCAGCAGCCAAGTGCTCACAGGTCCCGTGGAGCAGTACTTC. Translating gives CASSQVLTGPVEQYF.

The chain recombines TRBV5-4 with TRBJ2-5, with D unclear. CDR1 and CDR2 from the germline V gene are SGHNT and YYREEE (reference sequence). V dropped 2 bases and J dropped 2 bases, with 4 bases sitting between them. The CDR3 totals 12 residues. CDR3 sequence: CASSFAQETQYF. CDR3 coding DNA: TGTGCCAGCAGCTTCGCTCAAGAGACCCAGTACTTC. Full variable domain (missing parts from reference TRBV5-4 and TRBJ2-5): ETGVTQSPTHLIKTRGQQVTLRCSSQSGHNTVSWYQQALGQGPQFIFQYYREEENGRGNFPPRFSGLQFPNYSSELNVNALELDDSALYLCASSFAQETQYFGPGTRLLVL.

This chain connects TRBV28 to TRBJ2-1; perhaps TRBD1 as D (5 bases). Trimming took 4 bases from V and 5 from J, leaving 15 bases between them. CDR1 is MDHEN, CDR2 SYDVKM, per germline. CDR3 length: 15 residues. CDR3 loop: CASSSPGTGNNEQFF. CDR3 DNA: TGTGCCAGCAGTTCCCCCGGTACAGGTAACAATGAGCAGTTCTTC.

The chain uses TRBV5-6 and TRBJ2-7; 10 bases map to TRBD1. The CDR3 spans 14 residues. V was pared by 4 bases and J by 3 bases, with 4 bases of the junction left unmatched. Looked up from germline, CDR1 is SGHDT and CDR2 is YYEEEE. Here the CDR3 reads CASSLTGGVYEQYF. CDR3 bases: TGTGCCAGCAGCCTGACAGGGGGCGTCTACGAGCAGTACTTC.

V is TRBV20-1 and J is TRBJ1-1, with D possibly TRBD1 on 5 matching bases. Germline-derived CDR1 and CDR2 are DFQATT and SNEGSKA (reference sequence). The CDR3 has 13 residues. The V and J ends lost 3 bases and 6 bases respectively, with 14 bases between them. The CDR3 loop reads CSARARGRAEAFF. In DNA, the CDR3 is TGCAGTGCTAGGGCCCGGGGGAGGGCTGAAGCTTTCTTT.

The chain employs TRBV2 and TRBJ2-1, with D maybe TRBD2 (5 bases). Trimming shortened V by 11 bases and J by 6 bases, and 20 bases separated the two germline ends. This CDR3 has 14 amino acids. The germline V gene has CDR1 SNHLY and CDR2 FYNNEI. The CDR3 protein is CADPRRAQVNEQFF. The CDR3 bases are TGTGCCGACCCGCGGCGGGCGCAAGTCAATGAGCAGTTCTTC.

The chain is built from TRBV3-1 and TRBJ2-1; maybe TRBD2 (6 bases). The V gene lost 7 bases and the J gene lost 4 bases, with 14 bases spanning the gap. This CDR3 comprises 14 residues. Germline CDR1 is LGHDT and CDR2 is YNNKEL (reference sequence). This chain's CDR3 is CASTPIRGYNEQFF. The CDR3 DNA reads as TGTGCCAGCACACCAATCCGGGGGTACAATGAGCAGTTCTTC.

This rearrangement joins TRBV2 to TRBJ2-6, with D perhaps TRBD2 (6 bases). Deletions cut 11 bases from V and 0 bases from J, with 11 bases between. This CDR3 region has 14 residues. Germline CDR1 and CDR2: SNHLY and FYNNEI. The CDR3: CAGTGSSGANVLTF. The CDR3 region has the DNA TGTGCCGGAACCGGGAGCTCTGGGGCCAACGTCCTGACTTTC.

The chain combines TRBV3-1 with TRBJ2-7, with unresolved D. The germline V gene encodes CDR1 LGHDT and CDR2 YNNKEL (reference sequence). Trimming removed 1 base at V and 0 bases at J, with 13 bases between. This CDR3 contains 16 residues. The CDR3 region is CASSQVSSPLSYEQYF. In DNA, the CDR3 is TGTGCCAGCAGCCAAGTTAGTAGCCCGCTCTCCTACGAGCAGTACTTC.